What follows is one T cell receptor beta chain and its context. The antigen remains unidentified. The sample belongs to a study of T cell responses to AZD1222 COVID-19 vaccine. Sequenced by immunoSEQ multiplex PCR; TCRdb stores in-frame clones only, minus some. The sample includes some 120,000 clones, 75% to 95% of them seen just once. Germline CDR1 and CDR2: SGHRS and YFSETQ. The CDR3 loop spans 16 amino acids. V trimming: 4 bases; J trimming: 5 bases; junction bases outside the gene matches: 14. Study results and caveats: Reportedly, nearly half of unique spike TCRs recognized epitopes outside B.1.351/B.1.1.7 mutations. With two AZD1222 doses given, Spike-specific TCR breadth and depth both rose. Just a handful of AZD1222 recipients tested seropositive at baseline.

The origin of this receptor is an adult who received the MenACWY meningococcal vaccine as a control. The V call is TRBV5-1, the J call TRBJ2-5; TRBD1 matches at 7 bases. Sequencing was performed on peripheral blood, taken 28 days after the second dose of the MenACWY control vaccine. Written as DNA, the CDR3 is TGCGCCAGCAGCGATACGACAGGGCCGTCGGGGGAGACCCAGTACTTC. This gives the protein CASSDTTGPSGETQYF. Full variable domain (missing parts from reference TRBV5-1 and TRBJ2-5): KAGVTQTPRYLIKTRGQQVTLSCSPISGHRSVSWYQQTPGQGLQFLFEYFSETQRNKGNFPGRFSGRQFSNSRSEMNVSTLELGDSALYLCASSDTTGPSGETQYFGPGTRLLVL.